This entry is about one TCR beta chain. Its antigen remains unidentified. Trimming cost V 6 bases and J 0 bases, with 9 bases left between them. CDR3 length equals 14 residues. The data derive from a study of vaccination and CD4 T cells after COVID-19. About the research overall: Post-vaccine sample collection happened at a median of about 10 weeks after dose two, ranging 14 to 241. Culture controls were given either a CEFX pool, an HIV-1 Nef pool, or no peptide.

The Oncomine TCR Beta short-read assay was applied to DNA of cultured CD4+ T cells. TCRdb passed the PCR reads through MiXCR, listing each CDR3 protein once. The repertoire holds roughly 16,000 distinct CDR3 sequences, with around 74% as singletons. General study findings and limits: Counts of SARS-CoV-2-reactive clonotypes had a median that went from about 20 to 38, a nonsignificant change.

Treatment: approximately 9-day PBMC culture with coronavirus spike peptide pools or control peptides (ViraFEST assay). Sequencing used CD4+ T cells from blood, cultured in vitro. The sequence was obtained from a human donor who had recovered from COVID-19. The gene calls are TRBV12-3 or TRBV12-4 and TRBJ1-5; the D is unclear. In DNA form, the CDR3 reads TGTGCCAGCAGCCGGACCGATAGCAATCAGCCCCAGCATTTT. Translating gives CASSRTDSNQPQHF.